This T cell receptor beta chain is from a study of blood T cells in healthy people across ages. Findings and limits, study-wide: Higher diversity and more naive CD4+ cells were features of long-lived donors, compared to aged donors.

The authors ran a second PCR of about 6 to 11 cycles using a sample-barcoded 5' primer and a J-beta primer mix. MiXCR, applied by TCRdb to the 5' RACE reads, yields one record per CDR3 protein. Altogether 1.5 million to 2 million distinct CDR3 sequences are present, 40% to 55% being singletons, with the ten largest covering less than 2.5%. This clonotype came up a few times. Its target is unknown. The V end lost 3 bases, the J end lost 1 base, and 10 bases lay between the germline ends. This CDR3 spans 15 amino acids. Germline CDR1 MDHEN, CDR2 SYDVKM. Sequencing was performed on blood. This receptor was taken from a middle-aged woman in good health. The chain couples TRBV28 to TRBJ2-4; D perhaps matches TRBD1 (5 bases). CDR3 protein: CASSFQNRAKNIQYF. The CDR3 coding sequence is TGTGCCAGCAGTTTTCAGAACAGGGCCAAAAACATTCAGTACTTC. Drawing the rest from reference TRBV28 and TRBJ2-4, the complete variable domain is DVKVTQSSRYLVKRTGEKVFLECVQDMDHENMFWYRQDPGLGLRLIYFSYDVKMKEKGDIPEGYSVSREKKERFSLILESASTNQTSMYLCASSFQNRAKNIQYFGAGTRLSVL.